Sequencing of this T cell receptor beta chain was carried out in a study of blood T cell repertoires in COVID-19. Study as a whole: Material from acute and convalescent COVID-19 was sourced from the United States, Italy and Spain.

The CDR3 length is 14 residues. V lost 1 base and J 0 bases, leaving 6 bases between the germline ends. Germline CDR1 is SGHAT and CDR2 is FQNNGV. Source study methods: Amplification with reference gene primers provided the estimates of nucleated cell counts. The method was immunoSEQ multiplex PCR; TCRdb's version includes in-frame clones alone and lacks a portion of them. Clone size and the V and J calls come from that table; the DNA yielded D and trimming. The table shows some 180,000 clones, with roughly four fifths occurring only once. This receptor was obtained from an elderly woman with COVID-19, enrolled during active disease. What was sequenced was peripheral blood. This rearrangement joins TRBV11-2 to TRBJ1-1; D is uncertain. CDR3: CASSLGVMNTEAFF. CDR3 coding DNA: TGTGCCAGCAGCTTAGGCGTTATGAACACTGAAGCTTTCTTT.